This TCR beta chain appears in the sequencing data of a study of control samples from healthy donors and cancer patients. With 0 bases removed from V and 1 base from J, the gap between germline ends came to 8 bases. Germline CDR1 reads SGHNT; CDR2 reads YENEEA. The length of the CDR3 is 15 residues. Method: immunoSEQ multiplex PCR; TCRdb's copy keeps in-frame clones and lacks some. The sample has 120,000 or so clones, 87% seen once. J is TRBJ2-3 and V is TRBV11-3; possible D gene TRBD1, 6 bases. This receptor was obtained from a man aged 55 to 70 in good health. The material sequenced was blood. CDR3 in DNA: TGTGCCAGCAGCTTAGAGGCAGGGGGCACAGATACGCAGTATTTT. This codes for CASSLEAGGTDTQYF.